The source of this TCR beta chain is a study of T cells in Graves' hyperthyroidism and ophthalmopathy. From germline, CDR1 is SGHTA and CDR2 FQGNSA. Trimming removed 1 base from V and 9 bases from J, with 7 bases in between. The CDR3 consists of 12 residues. This clonotype was observed at least ten times. The investigators amplified TCR beta CDR3 regions from RNA transcripts. TCR CDR3 underwent first-round RT-PCR with the HTBI primer set. TCRdb reprocessed the multiplex PCR reads via MiXCR and lists one record per CDR3 protein. This table holds around 400,000 distinct CDR3 sequences, 13% found once. The sequence was collected from a woman between 18 and 30 years old with Graves' hyperthyroidism. The chain employs TRBV7-2 and TRBJ2-1; no firm D call. The sequenced sample was blood. The chain's CDR3 is CASSLVAIEQFF. For the CDR3, the DNA is TGTGCCAGCAGCTTAGTTGCGATTGAGCAGTTCTTC.